The following is a T cell receptor (beta chain) sequence with its context. The data were taken from a study of cytomegalovirus exposure and HLA in healthy donors. Though nominally healthy at sampling, donors likely had unrecorded immune exposures. There are 13 residues in the CDR3. Trimming removed 4 bases from V and 5 bases from J, with 9 bases in between. The germline CDR1 and CDR2 sequences are ENHRY and SYGVKD. 13 Jbeta primers and 60 Vbeta primers were used for the PCR. Sequenced by immunoSEQ multiplex PCR; TCRdb stores in-frame clones only, minus some. The data hold 150,000 to 200,000 clones, with roughly 13% observed a single time.

Sequencing input: PBMCs. This sequence originates from a man over 45 in good health and CMV-seropositive. The genes are TRBV10-3 and TRBJ1-5; a weak D match, TRBD1 (5 bases). As DNA, the CDR3 is TGTGCCATCAGTGGACAGAGATATCAGCCCCAGCATTTT. It encodes CAISGQRYQPQHF.